This T cell receptor beta chain is drawn from a study of control samples from healthy donors and cancer patients. V shed 6 bases, J shed 4 bases, and the junction held 5 bases outside the gene matches. The CDR3 runs to 15 residues. The V gene's germline CDR1 is KGHSH and CDR2 LQKENI. Generated by immunoSEQ multiplex PCR, the TCRdb table keeps only in-frame clones and is missing some. The sample has tens of thousands of clones, 87% seen once. This TCR was sampled from an older woman with lung cancer. This rearrangement joins TRBV18 to TRBJ2-1, with 11 bases that match TRBD2. Input material: PBMCs. CDR3: CASSAGLAAYNEQFF. The CDR3 nucleotides are TGTGCCAGCTCTGCGGGACTAGCGGCTTACAATGAGCAGTTCTTC.